The 28 T cell receptor beta chains given below trace back to one sample, sequenced in a study of shared clonotypes between healthy human individuals. Selected positively for CCR7 and CD45RO-negative, naive CD8 cells excluded terminally differentiated effector memory CD45RA+ cells. Here immunoSEQ multiplex PCR was the method, and the copy in TCRdb shows in-frame clones only, minus some. The sample yields some 2 million clones, around 96% seen once. Input material: naive CD8+ T cells sorted from blood. The receptors here all came from a man younger than 30 in good health.

The chain employs TRBV5-4 and TRBJ2-4; D assignment may be TRBD1 or TRBD2 (5 bases each). CDR3 length: 14 residues. Germline assignment: CDR1 SGHNT and CDR2 YYREEE (reference sequence). The V and J ends lost 4 bases and 8 bases respectively, with 16 bases between them. The CDR3 nucleotides are TGTGCCAGCAGCCCCGGGACGGAGGCGGACATTCAGTACTTC. Translated: CASSPGTEADIQYF.

The chain carries TRBV9 and TRBJ2-2; possible D gene TRBD2, 5 bases. CDR3 length: 16 amino acids. V lost 0 bases and J lost 6, with 15 bases in between. CDR1 is SGDLS and CDR2 is YYNGEE in the germline V gene. The CDR3, as DNA: TGTGCCAGCAGCGTAGGGTCCGGGATGCCCCCCGGGGAGCTGTTTTTT. It translates to CASSVGSGMPPGELFF.

The chain links TRBV7-6 to TRBJ2-7; D not certain. The CDR3 spans 12 residues. V shed 2 bases and J shed 6 bases, with 8 bases lying between them. The V gene's germline CDR1 is SGHVS and CDR2 FNYEAQ. The CDR3: CASSLYGGEQYF. The CDR3 DNA is TGTGCCAGCAGCTTATATGGTGGCGAGCAGTACTTC.

The J gene is TRBJ2-5, the V gene TRBV4-1; D is ambiguous. The end of the DNA fits TRBJ2-7 better, so the J call may be wrong. Germline CDR1 is MGHRA and CDR2 is YSYEKL. This CDR3 contains 14 residues. The CDR3 sequence is CASSQKELAYEQYF. The CDR3, as DNA: TGCGCCAGCAGCCAAAAGGAGCTCGCCTACGAGCAGTACTTC.

This chain links TRBV9 with TRBJ2-7, with D perhaps TRBD2 (5 bases). Germline loops: CDR1 SGDLS, CDR2 YYNGEE. V lost 3 bases to trimming and J lost 0 bases, with 13 bases between them. This CDR3 spans 15 amino acids. CDR3 bases: TGTGCCAGCAGCGCCTCGGACTTTCCCTCCTACGAGCAGTACTTC. This encodes CASSASDFPSYEQYF.

For the CDR3, the DNA is TGTGCCAGCAGCCCCTCCGGGACTAGCTCTTACAATGAGCAGTTCTTC. Residues: CASSPSGTSSYNEQFF. V is TRBV7-6 and J is TRBJ2-1; TRBD2 aligns across 9 bases. After removal of 5 bases from V and 4 bases from J, the junction contained 9 bases not matched to a gene. The germline CDR1 and CDR2 sequences are SGHVS and FNYEAQ. CDR3 size: 16 residues.

The rearrangement links TRBV6-6 to TRBJ2-7; D is unresolved. The V end was cut by 0 bases, the J end by 5 bases, with 14 bases between. Germline CDR1 reads MNHNY; CDR2 reads SVGAGI (reference sequence). The CDR3 is 15 amino acids. The DNA for the CDR3 is TGTGCCAGCAGTTACTCGGGCGGAACCGCCCACGAGCAGTACTTC. The encoded protein is CASSYSGGTAHEQYF.

J is TRBJ1-1 and V is TRBV28, with 12 bases identical to TRBD1. The CDR3 totals 16 residues. Germline assignment: CDR1 MDHEN and CDR2 SYDVKM. V dropped 4 bases and J dropped 4; count of bases not matched to a gene: 7. CDR3 in DNA: TGTGCCAGCAGTTACGGGACAGGGGGCGGGGGCACTGAAGCTTTCTTT. It specifies CASSYGTGGGGTEAFF.

The chain recombines TRBV12-2 with TRBJ1-1. TRBV12-2 is shown as a pseudogene. This CDR3 is 12 amino acids long. The CDR3 is CASRLIDTEAFF. CDR3 nucleotide sequence: TGTGCAAGTCGCTTAATCGACACTGAAGCTTTCTTT.

The chain recombines TRBV21-1 with TRBJ1-5. TRBV21-1 counts as a pseudogene. The CDR3 extends over 16 amino acids. CDR3 nucleotide sequence: TGTGCCAGCAGCAAAGAATGCGGGCAGCCCAATCAGCCCCAGCATTTT. Translation gives CASSKECGQPNQPQHF.

Comments on this clone: At the DNA level, this CDR3 is encoded by other sequences in the same sample as well. J is TRBJ1-1 and V is TRBV7-9; possibly TRBD1 for D (5 bases). The CDR3 runs to 12 residues. V lost 5 bases to trimming and J lost 4 bases, with 8 bases between them. Germline values: CDR1 SEHNR, CDR2 FQNEAQ (reference sequence). The CDR3 protein is CASSPGGTEAFF. CDR3 nucleotides: TGTGCCAGCAGCCCGGGGGGCACTGAAGCTTTCTTT.

In its sample, this clone was seen a few times. The chain joins TRBV4-2 to TRBJ1-2; D gene ambiguous. The CDR3 length is 15 residues. The germline CDR1 and CDR2 sequences are LGHNA and YNFKEQ. Trimming took off 2 bases at V and 0 bases at J, with 10 bases between the two ends. The CDR3 sequence is CASSQRYPTNYGYTF. DNA of the CDR3: TGTGCCAGCAGCCAACGATACCCTACTAACTATGGCTACACCTTC.

The V gene is TRBV10-3, the J gene TRBJ2-7; D is possibly TRBD2 (5 bases). CDR3 length: 14 residues. The V end lost 1 base, the J end lost 4 bases, and 11 bases lay between the germline ends. The germline V gene encodes CDR1 ENHRY and CDR2 SYGVKD. CDR3 amino acids: CAISEYTGKYEQYF. DNA for the CDR3: TGTGCCATCAGTGAGTATACGGGGAAATACGAGCAGTACTTC.

The gene calls are TRBV7-2 and TRBJ2-3, with D unclear. The CDR3 sequence is 12 residues long. V lost 3 bases to trimming and J lost 6 bases, with 7 bases between them. The germline V gene has CDR1 SGHTA and CDR2 FQGNSA. The CDR3 DNA is TGTGCCAGCAGCTTGTTGAGCGATACGCAGTATTTT. This sequence encodes CASSLLSDTQYF.

This clone was recorded only once. This sample includes further DNA sequences coding for the same CDR3. J is TRBJ2-2 and V is TRBV6-5; D unclear. CDR3 size: 14 residues. Trimming removed 0 bases from V and 4 bases from J, with 6 bases in between. Per the germline V gene, CDR1 is MNHEY and CDR2 is SVGAGI. The CDR3 nucleotides are TGTGCCAGCAGTTACTCAGAAGGCACCGGGGAGCTGTTTTTT. It codes for CASSYSEGTGELFF.

This sequence joins TRBV7-8 and TRBJ2-7; TRBD1 agrees at 9 bases. CDR3 length: 13 residues. CDR1 is SGHVS and CDR2 is FQNEAQ in the germline V gene. V lost 10 bases to trimming and J lost 4 bases; unmatched junction nucleotides: 8. CDR3 amino acids: CATDRGGGYEQYF. For the CDR3, the DNA is TGTGCCACGGACAGGGGCGGAGGGTACGAGCAGTACTTC. The entire variable domain, with the rest obtained from reference TRBV7-8 and TRBJ2-7, is as follows: GAGVSQSPRYKVAKRGQDVALRCDPISGHVSLFWYQQALGQGPEFLTYFQNEAQLDKSGLPSDRFFAERPEGSVSTLKIQRTQQEDSAVYLCATDRGGGYEQYFGPGTRLTVT.

The V gene is TRBV4-3, the J gene TRBJ2-7; D ambiguous. The CDR3 consists of 14 residues. Germline V gene data show CDR1 as LGHNA and CDR2 as YSLEER. Trimming pared 1 base from V and 4 bases from J, leaving 11 bases between. CDR3 sequence: CASSQAATPYEQYF. DNA for the CDR3: TGCGCCAGCAGCCAAGCTGCTACGCCTTACGAGCAGTACTTC.

V usage is TRBV29-1 and J usage is TRBJ2-1, with D perhaps being TRBD1 or TRBD2 (5 bases each). Germline CDR1 and CDR2: SQVTM and ANQGSEA. The ends were cut back, 1 base at V and 1 base at J, with 20 bases in the middle. This CDR3 contains 18 residues. CDR3 sequence reads: CSVEATSFGTFSYNEQFF. Written as DNA, the CDR3 is TGCAGCGTTGAAGCCACCTCGTTCGGGACCTTTTCCTACAATGAGCAGTTCTTC.

With respect to this clone: The sample has other DNA sequences that encode this CDR3 too. The chain has TRBV4-3 and TRBJ2-7; tentative D call: TRBD2 (6 bases). The length of the CDR3 is 14 residues. V was shortened by 1 base and J by 4 bases, with 11 bases between the two germline ends. Germline assignment: CDR1 LGHNA and CDR2 YSLEER. The CDR3 loop is CASSQVTSSYEQYF. The DNA of the CDR3 is TGCGCCAGCAGCCAAGTTACTAGCAGTTACGAGCAGTACTTC.

The chain joins TRBV20-1 to TRBJ1-2; D may be TRBD1 (5 bases). Germline lookup yields CDR1 DFQATT and CDR2 SNEGSKA (reference sequence). The germline V and J ends were trimmed by 7 bases and 4 bases, with 10 bases remaining between them. The CDR3 totals 11 residues. Here the CDR3 reads CSGRDLYGYTF. CDR3 DNA: TGCAGTGGCAGGGATCTCTATGGCTACACCTTC.

The chain has TRBV4-1 and TRBJ1-5; maybe TRBD1 (5 bases). CDR1 and CDR2 from the germline V gene are MGHRA and YSYEKL. The CDR3 spans 14 residues. Deletions cut 4 bases from V and 5 bases from J, with 12 bases between. As DNA, the CDR3 is TGCGCCAGCAGCCCGAATAGGGGTGATCAGCCCCAGCATTTT. The encoded protein is CASSPNRGDQPQHF.

The chain carries TRBV6-1 and TRBJ2-7, with 7 nucleotides matching TRBD1. The CDR3 is 13 residues long. Germline trimming cut 6 bases from V and 3 bases from J; bases unmatched to any gene: 5. In germline, CDR1 is MNHNS, CDR2 SASEGT. The DNA for the CDR3 is TGTGCCAGCAGCTATACAGGGGACTACGAGCAGTACTTC. This gives the protein CASSYTGDYEQYF.

The chain is built from TRBV19 and TRBJ1-6; no reliable D call. V lost 5 bases and J lost 0, with 8 bases in between. The CDR3 has 15 residues. The germline V gene has CDR1 LNHDA and CDR2 SQIVND (reference sequence). As DNA, the CDR3 is TGTGCCAGTAGTCCCCGGAGCTCCTATAATTCACCCCTCCACTTT. Translating it yields CASSPRSSYNSPLHF.

The V gene is TRBV7-9, the J gene TRBJ1-4, with D possibly matching TRBD1 (6 bases). V was shortened by 1 base and J by 8 bases, with 11 bases between the two germline ends. Germline V gene lookup returns CDR1 SEHNR and CDR2 FQNEAQ (reference sequence). The CDR3 consists of 14 residues. The CDR3 is CASSLDPGGEKLFF. The CDR3 bases are TGTGCCAGCAGCTTAGACCCTGGGGGCGAAAAACTGTTTTTT.

The gene calls are TRBV7-9 and TRBJ2-7; unclear D gene. The germline V gene has CDR1 SEHNR and CDR2 FQNEAQ (reference sequence). V gave up 5 bases and J gave up 8 bases, with 22 bases separating them. This CDR3 is built from 15 residues. This chain's CDR3 is CASSAVDFGTTKQYF. The CDR3 DNA sequence: TGTGCCAGCAGCGCGGTTGATTTCGGAACTACGAAGCAGTACTTC.

The CDR3 loop is CASSLAGGYNEQFF. As DNA, the CDR3 is TGTGCCAGCAGCTTAGCGGGAGGGTACAATGAGCAGTTCTTC. The chain links TRBV11-3 to TRBJ2-1, with TRBD2 matching over 8 bases. The V gene's germline CDR1 is SGHNT and CDR2 YENEEA. The CDR3 extends over 14 amino acids. V shed 1 base, J shed 4 bases, and the junction held 0 bases outside the gene matches.

The chain uses TRBV9 and TRBJ2-7; D ambiguous. Trimming removed 0 bases from V and 3 bases from J, with 10 bases in between. In germline, CDR1 is SGDLS, CDR2 YYNGEE. The CDR3 is 14 amino acids. CDR3 nucleotides: TGTGCCAGCAGCGTAGGTCCCAAAGGCTACGAGCAGTACTTC. Its translation: CASSVGPKGYEQYF.

This clone has more than one count but fewer than ten. The chain combines TRBV29-1 with TRBJ2-7; the D gene is possibly TRBD1 (5 bases). V lost 7 bases, J lost 3 bases, and 16 bases lay in between. CDR3 size: 13 residues. Germline V lookup: CDR1 SQVTM, CDR2 ANQGSEA. The CDR3 reads CSAIRGSNYEQYF. CDR3 sequence (DNA): TGCAGCGCCATTAGGGGCAGTAACTACGAGCAGTACTTC.